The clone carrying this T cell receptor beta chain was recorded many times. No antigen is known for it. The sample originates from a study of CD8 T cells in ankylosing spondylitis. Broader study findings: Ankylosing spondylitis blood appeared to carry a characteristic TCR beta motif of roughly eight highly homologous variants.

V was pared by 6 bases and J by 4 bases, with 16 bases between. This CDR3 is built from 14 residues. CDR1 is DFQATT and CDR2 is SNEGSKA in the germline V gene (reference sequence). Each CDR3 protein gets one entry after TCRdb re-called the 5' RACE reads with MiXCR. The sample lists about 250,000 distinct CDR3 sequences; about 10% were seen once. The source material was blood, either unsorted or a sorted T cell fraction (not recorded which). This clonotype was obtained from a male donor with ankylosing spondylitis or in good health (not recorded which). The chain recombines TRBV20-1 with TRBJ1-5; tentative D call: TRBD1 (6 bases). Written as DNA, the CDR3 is TGCAGTGCAACTACAGGGTTTGGAAATCAGCCCCAGCATTTT. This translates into CSATTGFGNQPQHF.